This T cell receptor (beta chain) was sequenced during a study of blood T cell repertoires in COVID-19. At the level of the study: Samples came from the United States, Italy and Spain, spanning acute and convalescent COVID-19. Sources were T cells, B-cell-depleted T cells, or PBMCs; the material itself was cDNA or gDNA.

The authors' processing: Estimates of nucleated cell counts were drawn from the amplification of reference gene primers. Produced via immunoSEQ multiplex PCR; TCRdb's table is partial and in-frame only. The DNA was the basis for D and trimming; V, J and clone size are from that table. The sample comprises under 300,000 clones, 89% of which are singletons, and 2.2% rests with the top ten. CDR3 length: 13 residues. Per the germline V gene, CDR1 is SQVTM and CDR2 is ANQGSEA. Trimming took 6 bases from V and 6 from J; bases not matched to a gene: 5. What was sequenced was peripheral blood. V is TRBV29-1 and J is TRBJ2-1; 10 nucleotides agree with TRBD2. This TCR came from a man aged 50 to 59 with acute or convalescent COVID-19. The CDR3 DNA follows: TGCAGCGTCGGATGGACTAGCGGCAATGAGCAGTTCTTC. This encodes CSVGWTSGNEQFF.